The 29 T cell receptor beta chains presented below share a single source sample, sequenced in a study of identifying expanded T cells in peripheral blood (dated by TCRdb to between 2018 and 2021). The library was built by means of the immunoSEQ multiplex PCR assay. Here the immuneACCESS table is served through TCRdb, limited to in-frame sequences with V and J called. Missing clones are a known gap in these copies; in checked studies unresolved V genes cover under half, and the rest lacks a known reason. The table for this sample lists tens of thousands of clones; more than 75% of them were counted only once. The ten largest clonotypes hold approximately 4.5% of the sample. Specimen: blood. The receptors come from a person aged 18 to 75 in good health.

This rearrangement joins TRBV7-3 to TRBJ2-5; D is possibly TRBD1 (7 bases). The CDR3 spans 17 residues. In germline, CDR1 is SGHTA, CDR2 FQGTGA. Trimming removed 8 bases at V and 5 bases at J, with 27 bases between. The CDR3 region is CASETLNFRRGRETQYF. CDR3 sequence (DNA): TGTGCCAGCGAAACGTTAAACTTTAGGAGGGGGCGGGAGACCCAGTACTTC.

As regards this clone: A junction boundary mismatches the germline segment, possibly from a read error. The V gene is TRBV7-2, the J gene TRBJ2-1; D is undetermined. The CDR3 covers 15 residues. Germline V lookup: CDR1 SGHTA, CDR2 FQGNSA. CDR3 protein: CASSLVGVSNNEQFF. The CDR3 DNA sequence: TGTGCCAGCAGCTTAGTTGGAGTCTCCAACAATGAGCAGTTCTTC.

DNA of the CDR3: TGTGCCAGCAGCCAATACCGGGAGACCCAGTACTTC. Protein sequence: CASSQYRETQYF. This chain joins TRBV7-6 and TRBJ2-5; D is ambiguous. Trimming took off 5 bases at V and 5 bases at J, with 9 bases between the two ends. CDR1 SGHVS and CDR2 FNYEAQ come from the germline V gene. This CDR3 comprises 12 residues. Full variable domain (remainder filled in from reference TRBV7-6 and TRBJ2-5): GAGVSQSPRYKVTKRGQDVALRCDPISGHVSLYWYRQALGQGPEFLTYFNYEAQQDKSGLPNDRFSAERPEGSISTLTIQRTEQRDSAMYRCASSQYRETQYFGPGTRLLVL.

This rearrangement joins TRBV6-6 to TRBJ1-5, with D possibly being TRBD1 (5 bases). The germline V and J ends were trimmed by 7 bases and 7 bases, with 20 bases remaining between them. The length of the CDR3 is 15 residues. Germline V CDR1 and CDR2: MNHNY, SVGAGI (reference sequence). CDR3 sequence (DNA): TGTGCCAGCACTAGATCGGCGGGGGAGGAACAGCCCCAGCATTTT. This translates into CASTRSAGEEQPQHF.

This clone has a single count. V usage is TRBV18 and J usage is TRBJ2-7; TRBD2 matches 7 bases. The germline V gene has CDR1 KGHSH and CDR2 LQKENI. The J segment lost 5 bases and the V segment lost 2 bases, leaving 0 bases of the junction unmatched. There are 12 residues in the CDR3. The CDR3 DNA reads as TGTGCCAGCTCACCAGGGGGGGACGAGCAGTACTTC. This translates into CASSPGGDEQYF.

The chain combines TRBV9 with TRBJ2-7; 9 nucleotides line up with TRBD1. CDR1 and CDR2 from the germline V gene are SGDLS and YYNGEE. V dropped 3 bases and J dropped 6; count of bases not matched to a gene: 13. The CDR3 loop spans 16 amino acids. The DNA of the CDR3 is TGTGCCAGCAGCGCGACACCGGGACAGGGATTCGGCGAGCAGTACTTC. Translated: CASSATPGQGFGEQYF.

The chain joins TRBV29-1 to TRBJ1-2, with a tentative D call TRBD1 (5 bases). The CDR3 runs 13 residues. Germline CDR1 and CDR2: SQVTM and ANQGSEA. V dropped 4 bases and J dropped 7 bases, with 16 bases sitting between them. The CDR3 here is CSVGQSNAPGYTF. CDR3 nucleotides: TGCAGCGTTGGACAGTCCAATGCGCCTGGCTACACCTTC.

This chain links TRBV7-2 with TRBJ2-1; the D is unclear. The CDR3 covers 13 residues. The germline CDR1 and CDR2 sequences are SGHTA and FQGNSA. Trimming took off 1 base at V and 10 bases at J, with 11 bases between the two ends. This chain's CDR3 is CASSLGLTIEQFF. The CDR3 region has the DNA TGTGCCAGCAGCTTAGGACTTACAATCGAGCAGTTCTTC.

CDR3 bases: TGTGCCAGCAGCTTAAGACAGGGGGCCCAGCCCCAGCATTTT. It encodes CASSLRQGAQPQHF. The rearrangement joins TRBV7-2 to TRBJ1-5; 10 bases agree with TRBD1. Germline CDR1 reads SGHTA; CDR2 reads FQGNSA. V dropped 2 bases and J dropped 7; count of bases not matched to a gene: 2. The CDR3 is 14 residues long.

The CDR3 coding sequence is TGTGCCAGCAGTCCTAGCGGTCCCTACAATGAGCAGTTCTTC. It codes for CASSPSGPYNEQFF. The rearrangement links TRBV28 to TRBJ2-1, with 7 positions matching TRBD2. V gave up 5 bases and J gave up 2 bases; unmatched junction bases: 3. This CDR3 is 14 amino acids long. CDR1 and CDR2 from the germline V gene are MDHEN and SYDVKM.

Comments on this clone: The same CDR3 also results from other DNA sequences found in this sample. V is TRBV5-1 and J is TRBJ1-5; 7 nucleotides match TRBD1. CDR3 length: 15 amino acids. V shed 1 base and J 5 bases; nucleotides not matched to a gene: 6. The germline gives CDR1 SGHRS, CDR2 YFSETQ. The CDR3 sequence is CASSLTGVGDQPQHF. The CDR3 coding sequence is TGCGCCAGCAGCTTGACAGGGGTTGGGGATCAGCCCCAGCATTTT.

The DNA for the CDR3 is TGTGCCAGCAGCCCCCGGGACAGAGTTAACAATGAGCAGTTCTTC. It is translated as CASSPRDRVNNEQFF. V and J are TRBV5-8 and TRBJ2-1, with TRBD1 matching over 7 bases. This CDR3 has 15 amino acids. V gave up 4 bases and J gave up 5 bases; unmatched junction bases: 9. Germline-derived CDR1 and CDR2 are SGHTS and YDEGEE.

CDR3 bases: TGTGCCAGCAGCGAAGACAGGGTGAATCAGCCCCAGCATTTT. Protein sequence: CASSEDRVNQPQHF. The rearrangement joins TRBV6-5 to TRBJ1-5, with 7 bases lining up with TRBD1. Losses at the gene ends were 6 bases for V and 4 bases for J; bases not matched to a gene: 6. Germline V gene data show CDR1 as MNHEY and CDR2 as SVGAGI. The length of the CDR3 is 14 residues.

V and J are TRBV10-3 and TRBJ2-7; D is uncertain. V lost 7 bases to trimming and J lost 5 bases, with 9 bases between them. This CDR3 spans 11 amino acids. Germline CDR1 is ENHRY and CDR2 is SYGVKD. The CDR3 nucleotides are TGTGCCATCACCAACAGCGACGAGCAGTACTTC. It codes for CAITNSDEQYF.

The chain combines TRBV28 with TRBJ2-7, with a possible D match to TRBD1 (6 bases). Germline V gene lookup returns CDR1 MDHEN and CDR2 SYDVKM. The CDR3 runs to 15 residues. Trimming removed 8 bases from V and 2 bases from J, with 19 bases in between. CDR3 sequence (DNA): TGTGCCAGCCTACCAAATCAGGGGATCGCCTACGAGCAGTACTTC. This sequence encodes CASLPNQGIAYEQYF.

V and J are TRBV4-1 and TRBJ2-7; D might be TRBD2 (7 bases). V dropped 2 bases and J dropped 4 bases, with 21 bases sitting between them. This CDR3 region has 17 residues. Per germline, CDR1 MGHRA and CDR2 YSYEKL. Here the CDR3 DNA reads TGCGCCAGCAGCCAACAGATCGGGGGGACAACGGCTTACGAGCAGTACTTC. Its translation is CASSQQIGGTTAYEQYF.

This rearrangement joins TRBV30 to TRBJ1-3, with D uncertain. Trimming removed 0 bases at V and 3 bases at J, with 3 bases between. The CDR3 extends over 12 amino acids. Germline loops: CDR1 GTSNPN, CDR2 SVGIG (reference sequence). Here the CDR3 reads CAWSVYGNTIYF. CDR3 coding DNA: TGTGCCTGGAGTGTTTATGGAAACACCATATATTTT.

This clone was seen once. In DNA, the CDR3 is TGTGCCAGCAGCGGGGACAGTGAAGCCTACGAGCAGTACTTC. Residues: CASSGDSEAYEQYF. This chain uses TRBV7-9 with TRBJ2-5; 7 nucleotides match TRBD1. The DNA end favors TRBJ2-7, so the J call may be wrong. CDR1 and CDR2 from the germline V gene are SEHNR and FQNEAQ (reference sequence). The CDR3 is 14 residues long.

This chain joins TRBV30 and TRBJ1-2; D gene unclear. Germline CDR1 GTSNPN, CDR2 SVGIG (reference sequence). Trimming shortened V by 0 bases and J by 8 bases, and 13 bases separated the two germline ends. The CDR3 loop spans 13 amino acids. The CDR3 DNA follows: TGTGCCTGGAGTGTACTCTTTCGGGGAGGCTACACCTTC. This sequence encodes CAWSVLFRGGYTF.

This clone has more than one count but fewer than ten. The chain joins TRBV30 to TRBJ1-5; D gene unclear. The CDR3 extends over 14 amino acids. From germline, CDR1 is GTSNPN and CDR2 SVGIG (reference sequence). With 0 bases removed from V and 5 bases from J, the gap between germline ends came to 11 bases. CDR3 loop: CAWSVRGIYQPQHF. Here the CDR3 DNA reads TGTGCCTGGAGTGTACGCGGCATCTATCAGCCCCAGCATTTT. The variable domain in full, completed from reference TRBV30 and TRBJ1-5, reads SQTIHQWPATLVQPVGSPLSLECTVEGTSNPNLYWYRQAAGRGLQLLFYSVGIGQISSEVPQNLSASRPQDRQFILSSKKLLLSDSGFYLCAWSVRGIYQPQHFGDGTRLSIL.

The chain recombines TRBV4-1 with TRBJ2-3, with 11 bases fitting TRBD2. V shed 1 base and J 4 bases; nucleotides not matched to a gene: 1. The germline CDR1 and CDR2 sequences are MGHRA and YSYEKL. The CDR3 extends over 15 amino acids. CDR3 protein: CASSQVTSGADTQYF. DNA for the CDR3: TGCGCCAGCAGCCAAGTGACTAGCGGGGCAGATACGCAGTATTTT.

This chain joins TRBV7-2 and TRBJ2-2; D is ambiguous. Trimming pared 3 bases from V and 7 bases from J, leaving 12 bases between. The CDR3 runs 14 residues. Germline V gene lookup returns CDR1 SGHTA and CDR2 FQGNSA. The CDR3 region has the DNA TGTGCCAGCAGCTTCTTGGGCCCGGGCGGGGAGCTGTTTTTT. Protein sequence: CASSFLGPGGELFF.

This clone was found a few times. The chain couples TRBV6-7 to TRBJ1-5; no definite D call. TRBV6-7 is filed as an ORF, its function uncertain. This CDR3 has 12 amino acids. The ends were cut back, 5 bases at V and 7 bases at J, with 9 bases in the middle. CDR3: CASSRKGQPQHF. CDR3 DNA: TGTGCCAGCAGTCGTAAAGGACAGCCCCAGCATTTT.

CDR3 nucleotides: TGTGCCAGCACCTCCGGGACGATTGGTCAGCCCCAGCATTTT. This codes for CASTSGTIGQPQHF. The V and J genes are TRBV6-5 and TRBJ1-5, with a weak D call TRBD1 (5 bases). This CDR3 spans 14 amino acids. The V gene lost 7 bases and the J gene lost 6 bases, with 16 bases spanning the gap. Germline CDR1 is MNHEY and CDR2 is SVGAGI.

This chain uses TRBV21-1 with TRBJ2-7. TRBV21-1 is flagged as a pseudogene. The CDR3 has 15 residues. The CDR3: CASSYYRDLSYEQYF. The CDR3 region has the DNA TGTGCCAGCAGCTACTACCGGGACCTATCCTACGAGCAGTACTTC.

This clone was recorded once. The chain has TRBV6-4 and TRBJ2-3; 8 bases line up with TRBD2. V shed 5 bases and J 5 bases; nucleotides not matched to a gene: 3. This CDR3 is built from 13 residues. The germline CDR1 and CDR2 sequences are MRHNA and SNTAGT. CDR3 region: CASSTGGQDTQYF. DNA of the CDR3: TGTGCCAGCAGTACGGGGGGGCAAGATACGCAGTATTTT.

The chain uses TRBV30 and TRBJ1-1, with D unclear. V lost 4 bases and J lost 1, with 10 bases in between. CDR1 is GTSNPN and CDR2 is SVGIG in the germline V gene (reference sequence). The CDR3 consists of 13 residues. CDR3 protein: CAWTKGTNTEAFF. DNA of the CDR3: TGTGCCTGGACGAAAGGAACGAACACTGAAGCTTTCTTT.

The chain recombines TRBV6-6 with TRBJ1-1; D ambiguous. The ends were cut back, 2 bases at V and 10 bases at J, with 17 bases in the middle. Per germline, CDR1 MNHNY and CDR2 SVGAGI (reference sequence). CDR3 length: 14 residues. The CDR3, as DNA: TGTGCCAGCAGTTACGAAGACGGAGTCCGTGGAGCTTTCTTT. Translation gives CASSYEDGVRGAFF.

V gene TRBV7-3 combines with J gene TRBJ1-2; D is unresolved. Between the trimmed V and J ends, which lost 2 bases and 2 bases, there was a span of 12 bases. The CDR3 covers 15 residues. The V gene's germline CDR1 is SGHTA and CDR2 FQGTGA. The CDR3 coding sequence is TGTGCCAGCAGCTTAGGGTCGGCGGGGAACTATGGCTACACCTTC. Its protein is CASSLGSAGNYGYTF.